This TCR beta chain is from a study of T cells in Graves' hyperthyroidism and ophthalmopathy. This clonotype has just a few counts. TCR beta CDR3 sequences were amplified from RNA transcripts. The HTBI set primed first-round TCR CDR3 RT-PCR. A single record per CDR3 protein comes from TCRdb applying MiXCR to the multiplex PCR reads. Among some 570,000 distinct CDR3 sequences listed, approximately 17% were seen once. This receptor was identified in a woman between 18 and 29 years old with Graves' ophthalmopathy. The specimen was blood.

CDR3 nucleotide sequence: TGTGCCACCAGTGATTTATATCCGGGACAGGGAAGTAGTGAGCAGTTCTTC. This sequence encodes CATSDLYPGQGSSEQFF. The genes are TRBV24-1 and TRBJ2-1; 9 bases line up with TRBD1. Trimming cost V 1 base and J 9 bases; bases outside gene matches: 12. CDR3 length equals 17 residues. CDR1 KGHDR and CDR2 SFDVKD come from the germline V gene.